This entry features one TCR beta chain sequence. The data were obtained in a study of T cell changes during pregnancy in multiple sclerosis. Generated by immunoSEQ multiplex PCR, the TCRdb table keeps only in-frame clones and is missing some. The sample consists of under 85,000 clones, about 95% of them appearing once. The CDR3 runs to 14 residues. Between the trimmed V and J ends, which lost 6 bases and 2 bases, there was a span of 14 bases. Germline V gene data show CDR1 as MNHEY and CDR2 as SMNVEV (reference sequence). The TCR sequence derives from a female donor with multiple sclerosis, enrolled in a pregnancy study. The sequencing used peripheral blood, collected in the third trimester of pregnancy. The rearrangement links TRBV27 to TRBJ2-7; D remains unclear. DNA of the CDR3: TGTGCCAGCAGCCTCAACCCCACTCCCTACGAGCAGTACTTC. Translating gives CASSLNPTPYEQYF.